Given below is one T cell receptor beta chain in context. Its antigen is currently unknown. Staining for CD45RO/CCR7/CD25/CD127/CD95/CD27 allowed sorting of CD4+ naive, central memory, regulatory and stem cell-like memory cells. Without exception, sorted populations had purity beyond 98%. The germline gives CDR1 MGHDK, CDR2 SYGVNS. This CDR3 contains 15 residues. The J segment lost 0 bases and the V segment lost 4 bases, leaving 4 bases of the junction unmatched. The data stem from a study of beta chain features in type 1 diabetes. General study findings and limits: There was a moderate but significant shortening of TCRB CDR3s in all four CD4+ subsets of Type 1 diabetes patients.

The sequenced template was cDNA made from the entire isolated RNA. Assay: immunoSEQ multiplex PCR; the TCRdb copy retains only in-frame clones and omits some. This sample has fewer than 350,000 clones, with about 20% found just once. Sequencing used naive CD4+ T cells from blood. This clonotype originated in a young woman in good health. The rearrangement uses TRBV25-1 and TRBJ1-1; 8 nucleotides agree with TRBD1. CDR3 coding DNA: TGTGCCAGCAGTGGTACAGGGGGTGTGAACACTGAAGCTTTCTTT. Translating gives CASSGTGGVNTEAFF.